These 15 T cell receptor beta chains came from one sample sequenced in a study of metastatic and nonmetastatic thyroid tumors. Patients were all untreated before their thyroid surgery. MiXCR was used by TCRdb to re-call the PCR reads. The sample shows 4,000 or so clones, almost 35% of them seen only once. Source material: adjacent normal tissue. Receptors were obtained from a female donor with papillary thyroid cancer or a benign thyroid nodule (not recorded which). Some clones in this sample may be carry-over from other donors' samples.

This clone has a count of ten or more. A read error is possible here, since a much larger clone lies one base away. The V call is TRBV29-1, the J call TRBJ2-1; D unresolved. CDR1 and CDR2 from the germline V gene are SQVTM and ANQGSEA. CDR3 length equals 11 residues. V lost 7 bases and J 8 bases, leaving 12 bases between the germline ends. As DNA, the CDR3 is TGCAGCGCTGCAGGTGACCATGAGCAGTTCTTC. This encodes CSAAGDHEQFF.

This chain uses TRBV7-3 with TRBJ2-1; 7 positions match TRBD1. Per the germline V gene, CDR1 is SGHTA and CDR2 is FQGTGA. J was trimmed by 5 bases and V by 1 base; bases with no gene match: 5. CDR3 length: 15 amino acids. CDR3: CASSLRQGAHNEQFF. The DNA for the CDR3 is TGTGCCAGCAGCTTAAGACAGGGAGCCCACAATGAGCAGTTCTTC.

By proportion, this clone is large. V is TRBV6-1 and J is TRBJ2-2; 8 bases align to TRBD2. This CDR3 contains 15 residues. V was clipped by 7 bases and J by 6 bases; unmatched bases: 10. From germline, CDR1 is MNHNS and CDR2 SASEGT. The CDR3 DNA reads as TGTGCCAGCACAACTAGCGGCGCCATGGCCGGGGAGCTGTTTTTT. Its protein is CASTTSGAMAGELFF.

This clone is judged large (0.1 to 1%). The CDR3 loop reads CASSPTLLAGANVLTF. The DNA for the CDR3 is TGTGCCAGCAGCCCTACGCTCTTAGCTGGGGCCAACGTCCTGACTTTC. The chain is built from TRBV27 and TRBJ2-6; D is uncertain. CDR3 size: 16 residues. Looked up from germline, CDR1 is MNHEY and CDR2 is SMNVEV (reference sequence). The ends were cut back, 6 bases at V and 2 bases at J, with 14 bases in the middle.

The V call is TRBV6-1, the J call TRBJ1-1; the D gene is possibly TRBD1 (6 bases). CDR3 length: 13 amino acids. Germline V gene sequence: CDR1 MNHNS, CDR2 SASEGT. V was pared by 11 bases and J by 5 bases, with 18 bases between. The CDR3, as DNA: TGTGCCGGCGCAATAGGGGGGGGGACTGAAGCTTTCTTT. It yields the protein CAGAIGGGTEAFF.

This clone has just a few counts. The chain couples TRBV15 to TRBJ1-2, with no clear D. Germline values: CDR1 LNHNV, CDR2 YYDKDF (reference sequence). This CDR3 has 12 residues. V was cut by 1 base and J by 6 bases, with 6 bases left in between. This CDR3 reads CATSRGYNGYTF. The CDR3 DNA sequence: TGTGCCACCAGCAGAGGGTACAATGGCTACACCTTC.

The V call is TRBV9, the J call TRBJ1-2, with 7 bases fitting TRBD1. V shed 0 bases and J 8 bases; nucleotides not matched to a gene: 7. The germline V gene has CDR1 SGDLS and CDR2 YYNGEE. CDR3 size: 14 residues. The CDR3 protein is CASSVAGQARGYTF. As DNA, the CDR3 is TGTGCCAGCAGCGTAGCTGGACAGGCAAGGGGCTACACCTTC.

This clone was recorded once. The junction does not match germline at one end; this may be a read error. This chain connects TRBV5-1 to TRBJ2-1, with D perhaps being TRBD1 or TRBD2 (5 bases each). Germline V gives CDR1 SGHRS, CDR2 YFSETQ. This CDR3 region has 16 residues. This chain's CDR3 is CASRLEQVARSNEKLF. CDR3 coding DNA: TGCGCCAGCAGGTTAGAACAGGTAGCGCGATCCAATGAGAAGCTCTTC.

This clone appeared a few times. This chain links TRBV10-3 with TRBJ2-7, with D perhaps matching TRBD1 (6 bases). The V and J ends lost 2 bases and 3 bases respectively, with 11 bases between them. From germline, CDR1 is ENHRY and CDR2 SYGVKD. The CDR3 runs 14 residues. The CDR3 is CAISEDRTFYEQYF. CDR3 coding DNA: TGTGCCATCAGTGAGGACAGGACCTTCTACGAGCAGTACTTC.

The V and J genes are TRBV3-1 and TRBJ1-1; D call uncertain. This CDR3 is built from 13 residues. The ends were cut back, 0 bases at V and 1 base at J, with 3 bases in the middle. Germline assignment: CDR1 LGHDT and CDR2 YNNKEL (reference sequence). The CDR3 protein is CASSQDGNTEAFF. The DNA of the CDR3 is TGTGCCAGCAGCCAAGACGGGAACACTGAAGCTTTCTTT.

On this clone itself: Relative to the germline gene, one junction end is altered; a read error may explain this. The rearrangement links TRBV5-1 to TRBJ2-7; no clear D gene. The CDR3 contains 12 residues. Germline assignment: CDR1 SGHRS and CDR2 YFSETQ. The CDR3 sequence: CASSLTGREEYF. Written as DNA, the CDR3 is TGCGCCAGCAGCTTAACTGGACGCGAGGAGTACTTC.

In DNA form, the CDR3 reads TGTGCCAGCAGCGTGACAGGAATGCCCTACGAGCAGTACTTC. This translates into CASSVTGMPYEQYF. The chain joins TRBV5-6 to TRBJ2-7; possibly TRBD1 for D (6 bases). This CDR3 has 14 amino acids. The germline CDR1 and CDR2 sequences are SGHDT and YYEEEE. The ends were cut back, 4 bases at V and 2 bases at J, with 13 bases in the middle.

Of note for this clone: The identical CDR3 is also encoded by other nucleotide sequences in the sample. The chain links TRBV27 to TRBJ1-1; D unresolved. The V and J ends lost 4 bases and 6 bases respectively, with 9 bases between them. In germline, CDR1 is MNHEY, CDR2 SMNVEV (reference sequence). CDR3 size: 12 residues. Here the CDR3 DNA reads TGTGCCAGCAGTTCGGGTGGGGCTGAAGCTTTCTTT. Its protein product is CASSSGGAEAFF.

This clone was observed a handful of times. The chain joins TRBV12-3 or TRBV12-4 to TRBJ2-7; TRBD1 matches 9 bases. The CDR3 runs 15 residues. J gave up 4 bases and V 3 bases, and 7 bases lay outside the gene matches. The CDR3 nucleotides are TGTGCCAGCAGTTTGGGGACAGGGTCTACTTACGAGCAGTACTTC. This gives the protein CASSLGTGSTYEQYF.

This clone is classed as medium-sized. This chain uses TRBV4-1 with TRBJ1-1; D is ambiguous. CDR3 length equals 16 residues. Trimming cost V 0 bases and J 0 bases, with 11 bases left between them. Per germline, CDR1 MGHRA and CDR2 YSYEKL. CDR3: CASSQEGALMNTEAFF. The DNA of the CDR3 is TGCGCCAGCAGCCAAGAAGGTGCCCTCATGAACACTGAAGCTTTCTTT.